The present T cell receptor (beta chain) was sequenced within a study of blood T cells in healthy people across ages. From germline, CDR1 is SGHTA and CDR2 FQGNSA. The V end lost 4 bases, the J end lost 9 bases, and 16 bases lay between the germline ends. CDR3 length equals 15 residues. A minimum of 6 micrograms of total RNA was extracted per sample. The use of a sample-barcoded 5' primer and a J-beta primer mix characterized a second PCR of roughly 6 to 11 cycles. TCRdb reanalysed the 5' RACE reads using MiXCR and keeps one entry per CDR3 protein. The data show about 830,000 distinct CDR3 sequences, with 62% seen just once and about a quarter held by the top ten.

The chain has TRBV7-2 and TRBJ1-6; a weak D match, TRBD1 (6 bases). The receptor was isolated from a man between 25 and 39 years old in good health. Input material: blood. The CDR3 spells CASSSRGQGGSPLHF. The CDR3, as DNA: TGTGCCAGCAGCTCGCGGGGGCAGGGAGGTTCACCCCTCCACTTT.